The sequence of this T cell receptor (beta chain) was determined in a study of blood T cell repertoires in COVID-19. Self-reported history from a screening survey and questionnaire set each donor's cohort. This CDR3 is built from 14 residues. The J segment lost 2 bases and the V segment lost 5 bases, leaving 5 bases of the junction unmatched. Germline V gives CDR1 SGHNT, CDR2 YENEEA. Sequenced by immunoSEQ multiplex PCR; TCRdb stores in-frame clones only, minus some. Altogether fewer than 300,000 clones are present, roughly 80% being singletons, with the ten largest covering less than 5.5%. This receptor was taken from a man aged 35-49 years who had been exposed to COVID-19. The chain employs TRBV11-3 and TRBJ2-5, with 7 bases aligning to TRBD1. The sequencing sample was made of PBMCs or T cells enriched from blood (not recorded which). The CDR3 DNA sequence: TGTGCCAGCAGCGGGGGACAGACTCAAGAGACCCAGTACTTC. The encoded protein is CASSGGQTQETQYF.